The rows below give T cell receptor beta chains drawn from one sample of a study of human T cells and chemical hapten exposure. MiXCR, run by TCRdb on the RACE reads, gives a single entry per CDR3 protein. The sample lists roughly 42,000 distinct CDR3 sequences, 9.5% to 10% occurring once. Specimen: whole blood, collected in connection with sensitization to the hapten diphenylcyclopropenone (DPC). All receptors come from a young woman with alopecia areata. Some clones in this sample may be carry-over from other donors' samples. The CDR3 runs from the conserved cysteine through the conserved F or W. D genes are given only for firm matches. Clone size appears in some rows only: once, few, many, or a class for an expanded clone.

abundance,v_gene,d_gene,j_gene,CDR3aa,CDR3nt
few,TRBV25-1,-,TRBJ2-1,CASSEVFLEYNEQFF,TGTGCCAGCAGTGAAGTCTTCCTAGAGTACAATGAGCAGTTCTTC
-,TRBV20-1,-,TRBJ1-2,CSVAVRDGYTF,TGCAGTGTCGCGGTCAGGGATGGCTACACCTTC
-,TRBV11-1,-,TRBJ2-3,CASRPWDDPSTDTQYF,TGTGCCAGCAGACCCTGGGACGATCCCTCCACAGATACGCAGTATTTT
few,TRBV7-8,-,TRBJ2-7,CASSSERGYEQYF,TGTGCCAGCAGCTCGGAAAGGGGCTACGAGCAGTACTTC
few,TRBV12-3/TRBV12-4,-,TRBJ2-1,CASSSGTLSYNEQFF,TGTGCCAGCAGTTCCGGGACATTGTCCTACAATGAGCAGTTCTTC
few,TRBV28,-,TRBJ1-6,CASSLGDGNSPLHF,TGTGCCAGCAGTTTGGGGGATGGTAATTCACCCCTCCACTTT
-,TRBV2,TRBD2,TRBJ2-1,CASSSGPIAGAFYNEQFF,TGCGCCAGCAGTTCGGGACCTATAGCGGGAGCCTTCTACAATGAGCAGTTCTTC
many,TRBV19,TRBD1,TRBJ2-4,CASSTTGVKSKNIQYF,TGTGCCAGTAGTACGACAGGGGTCAAATCCAAAAACATTCAGTACTTC
many,TRBV7-9,-,TRBJ1-1,CASSLARQGGEAFF,TGTGCCAGCAGCTTAGCGCGCCAGGGTGGTGAAGCTTTCTTT
-,TRBV30,-,TRBJ2-3,CAWNREQITDTQYF,TGTGCCTGGAATCGAGAGCAAATTACAGATACGCAGTATTTT
few,TRBV20-1,-,TRBJ1-1,CSAWDILENTEAFF,TGCAGTGCTTGGGACATCCTGGAGAACACTGAAGCTTTCTTT